Shown below are 4 T cell receptor beta chains from a single sample sequenced in a study of T cell repertoires in cytomegalovirus infection (dated by TCRdb to about 2019). The data were produced on an Illumina HiSeq 1500. In TCRdb, the public reads were trimmed at Q25 with fastp and aligned with MiXCR, with productive beta chains retained. Every entry covers one CDR3 protein and lists the most common genes and DNA from its rows. The sample table holds about 490,000 distinct CDR3 sequences, of which approximately 16% were seen once. The ten biggest clones cover roughly 25% of the sample. The material sequenced was CD8+ T cells from PBMCs. The receptors here all came from a human donor in good health (CMV status not recorded). Some clones in this sample may be carry-over from other donors' samples.

For this clonotype: Given a much more abundant clone one base away, this may be a read error. This chain links TRBV4-1 with TRBJ2-3, with D maybe TRBD1 (6 bases). CDR3 length equals 17 residues. Germline CDR1 reads MGHRA; CDR2 reads YSYEKL. This CDR3 reads CPSSPRLGLAGADTQYF. CDR3 coding DNA: TGCCCCAGCAGCCCTAGATTGGGCCTAGCAGGGGCAGATACGCAGTATTTT.

The chain combines TRBV28 with TRBJ2-1; D perhaps matches TRBD2 (5 bases). V dropped 2 bases and J dropped 10 bases, with 15 bases sitting between them. From germline, CDR1 is MDHEN and CDR2 SYDVKM. CDR3 length: 14 amino acids. DNA for the CDR3: TGTGCCAGCAGTTTAACCTACCCTGGCGGGGAGCAGTTCTTC. It yields the protein CASSLTYPGGEQFF.

The chain joins TRBV4-1 to TRBJ1-5; TRBD1 aligns across 8 bases. The J segment lost 4 bases and the V segment lost 0 bases, leaving 5 bases of the junction unmatched. CDR1 MGHRA and CDR2 YSYEKL come from the germline V gene. CDR3 size: 16 residues. Here the CDR3 DNA reads TGCGCCAGCAGCCAAGATGGGACAGGCCGAAATCAGCCCCAGCATTTT. Its protein product is CASSQDGTGRNQPQHF.

Many counts were recorded for this clonotype. The CDR3 nucleotides read TGTGCCAGCGGTGGGACAGGGAGGGGAGAGACCCAGTACTTC. It encodes CASGGTGRGETQYF. The chain carries TRBV6-1 and TRBJ2-5; the match to TRBD1 covers 9 bases. The CDR3 sequence is 14 residues long. V lost 8 bases to trimming and J lost 4 bases; unmatched junction nucleotides: 8. Germline V gene data show CDR1 as MNHNS and CDR2 as SASEGT.